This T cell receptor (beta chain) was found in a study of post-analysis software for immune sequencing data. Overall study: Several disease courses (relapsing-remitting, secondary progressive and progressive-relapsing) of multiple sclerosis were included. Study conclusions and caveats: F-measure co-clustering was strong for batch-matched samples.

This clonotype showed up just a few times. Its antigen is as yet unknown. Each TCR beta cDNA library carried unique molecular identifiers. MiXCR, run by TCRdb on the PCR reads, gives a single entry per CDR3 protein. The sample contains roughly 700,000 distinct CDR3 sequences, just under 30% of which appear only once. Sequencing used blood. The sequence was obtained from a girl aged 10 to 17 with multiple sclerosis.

The DNA for the CDR3 is TGCGCCAGCAGCCAAGGACGACTACGTCTCGAGCAGTTCTTC. This translates into CASSQGRLRLEQFF. The chain couples TRBV4-1 to TRBJ2-1; possible D gene TRBD2, 5 bases. The CDR3 length is 14 residues. V lost 1 base and J 10 bases, leaving 14 bases between the germline ends. CDR1 is MGHRA, CDR2 YSYEKL, per germline.